The clone carrying this TCR beta chain turned up a few times. Its antigen is not identified. 60 Vbeta and 13 Jbeta primers were used in PCR. This table comes from immunoSEQ multiplex PCR, and its TCRdb copy is limited to in-frame clones, with some not included. The profile covers under 200,000 clones, with around 77% appearing a single time and around 1.3% taken by the ten largest. The sample originates from a study of cytomegalovirus exposure and HLA in healthy donors. Study observations and caveats: It was taken for granted in presence/absence analyses that sequencing depth across donors was roughly uniform.

The receptor's source is a woman aged 25 to 45 in good health and CMV-seronegative. The sample taken for sequencing was PBMCs.

The CDR3 spells CASWSGQGFTSSYNEQFF. The CDR3 DNA reads as TGTGCCAGCTGGTCAGGACAGGGGTTTACTAGCTCCTACAATGAGCAGTTCTTC. This chain uses TRBV2 with TRBJ2-1; 9 bases match TRBD1. The CDR3 covers 18 residues. Germline loops: CDR1 SNHLY, CDR2 FYNNEI. V lost 8 bases and J lost 0; bases outside the gene matches: 14. The whole variable domain, filled in from reference TRBV2 and TRBJ2-1, reads EPEVTQTPSHQVTQMGQEVILRCVPISNHLYFYWYRQILGQKVEFLVSFYNNEISEKSEIFDDQFSVERPDGSNFTLKIRSTKLEDSAMYFCASWSGQGFTSSYNEQFFGPGTRLTVL.